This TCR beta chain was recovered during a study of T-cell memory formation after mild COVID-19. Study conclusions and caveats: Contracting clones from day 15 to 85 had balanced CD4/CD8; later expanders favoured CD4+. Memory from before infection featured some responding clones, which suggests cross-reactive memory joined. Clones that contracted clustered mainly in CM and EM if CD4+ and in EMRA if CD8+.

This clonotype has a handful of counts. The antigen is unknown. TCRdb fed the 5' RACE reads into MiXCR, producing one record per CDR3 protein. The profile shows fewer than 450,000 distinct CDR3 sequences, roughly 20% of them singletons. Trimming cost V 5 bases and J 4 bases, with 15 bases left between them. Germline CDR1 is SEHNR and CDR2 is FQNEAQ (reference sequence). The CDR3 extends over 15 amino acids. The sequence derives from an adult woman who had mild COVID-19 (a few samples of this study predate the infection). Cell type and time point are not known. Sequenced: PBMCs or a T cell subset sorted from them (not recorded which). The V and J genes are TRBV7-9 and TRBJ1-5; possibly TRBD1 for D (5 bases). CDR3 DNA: TGTGCCAGCAGCCCCGCAGGGTTGAGTAATCAGCCCCAGCATTTT. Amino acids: CASSPAGLSNQPQHF.